A single sample is the source of the 20 T cell receptor beta chains below, sequenced in a study of blood T cell repertoires in COVID-19. This table comes from immunoSEQ multiplex PCR, and its TCRdb copy is limited to in-frame clones, with some not included. The table has fewer than 110,000 clones, about 89% seen once. The sequenced material came from peripheral blood. The source is a woman aged 30 to 39 with acute or convalescent COVID-19.

The chain uses TRBV27 and TRBJ2-3; TRBD2 matches 9 bases. V shed 2 bases and J 4 bases; nucleotides not matched to a gene: 7. Germline assignment: CDR1 MNHEY and CDR2 SMNVEV (reference sequence). This CDR3 has 16 residues. The CDR3 sequence: CASSLQGAGGPDTQYF. CDR3 sequence (DNA): TGTGCCAGCAGTTTACAAGGAGCGGGGGGTCCAGATACGCAGTATTTT.

CDR3 sequence: CASSQGRGGRADTQYF. CDR3 coding DNA: TGTGCCAGCAGCCAAGGGCGCGGGGGGAGGGCAGATACGCAGTATTTT. The rearrangement links TRBV3-1 (or the pseudogene TRBV3-2) to TRBJ2-3; TRBD2 matches 8 bases. Germline-derived CDR1 and CDR2 are LGHDT and YNNKEL (reference sequence). The CDR3 totals 16 residues. Trimming cost V 1 base and J 4 bases; bases outside gene matches: 7.

This clone was recorded once. J is TRBJ1-5 and V is TRBV11-2; D call uncertain. CDR3 length equals 13 residues. V lost 5 bases and J 5 bases, leaving 10 bases between the germline ends. Germline V gene lookup returns CDR1 SGHAT and CDR2 FQNNGV. The CDR3 region is CASSRSRDQPQHF. The CDR3 nucleotides read TGTGCCAGCAGCCGAAGTCGGGATCAGCCCCAGCATTTT.

This clone occurred a few times. This chain joins TRBV2 and TRBJ1-3; D call uncertain. The CDR3 covers 14 residues. Germline V CDR1 and CDR2: SNHLY, FYNNEI. The germline V and J ends were trimmed by 7 bases and 0 bases, with 10 bases remaining between them. Written as DNA, the CDR3 is TGTGCCAGCACTTTCAGCGACTCTGGAAACACCATATATTTT. It codes for CASTFSDSGNTIYF.

This clone was seen once. CDR3 coding DNA: TGCGCCAGCACCCTAGCGGTCTACAATGAGCAGTTCTTC. Translation gives CASTLAVYNEQFF. The rearrangement uses TRBV10-2 and TRBJ2-1; TRBD2 matches at 7 bases. The CDR3 contains 13 residues. The germline gives CDR1 WSHSY, CDR2 SAAADI. After removal of 7 bases from V and 3 bases from J, the junction contained 3 bases not matched to a gene.

This chain uses TRBV5-1 with TRBJ1-6, with D maybe TRBD1 (6 bases). Trimming left V 1 base short and J 5 bases short, with 10 bases between. The CDR3 runs to 15 residues. Germline CDR1 and CDR2: SGHRS and YFSETQ. The CDR3, as DNA: TGCGCCAGCAGCTTGTTGGGGGCCGATAATTCACCCCTCCACTTT. Protein product: CASSLLGADNSPLHF.

The chain couples TRBV4-1 to TRBJ1-4; D might be TRBD1 (5 bases). In germline, CDR1 is MGHRA, CDR2 YSYEKL. V was cut by 1 base and J by 0 bases, with 9 bases left in between. CDR3 length: 16 residues. The CDR3 bases are TGCGCCAGCAGCCAAGTGGGGACTCCAACTAATGAAAAACTGTTTTTT. Its translation: CASSQVGTPTNEKLFF.

The rearrangement uses TRBV6-5 and TRBJ1-1, with a tentative D call TRBD1 (5 bases). The V gene lost 8 bases and the J gene lost 5 bases, with 12 bases spanning the gap. The length of the CDR3 is 12 residues. Germline loops: CDR1 MNHEY, CDR2 SVGAGI. The CDR3 loop reads CASGPRETEAFF. The DNA of the CDR3 is TGTGCCAGCGGGCCCAGGGAAACTGAAGCTTTCTTT.

The chain employs TRBV5-1 and TRBJ1-4; no clear D gene. Germline V gene sequence: CDR1 SGHRS, CDR2 YFSETQ. V was shortened by 2 bases and J by 7 bases, with 12 bases between the two germline ends. The CDR3 sequence is 14 residues long. CDR3 coding DNA: TGCGCCAGCAGCTTCGGGGAGATCGGTGAAAAACTGTTTTTT. It translates to CASSFGEIGEKLFF.

This chain links TRBV6-1 with TRBJ2-3, with a tentative D call TRBD2 (6 bases). Germline-derived CDR1 and CDR2 are MNHNS and SASEGT. V was cut by 2 bases and J by 6 bases, with 15 bases left in between. CDR3 length equals 15 residues. The CDR3 DNA is TGTGCCAGCAGTGAACCCCAACGGGGGAAGGATACGCAGTATTTT. Residues: CASSEPQRGKDTQYF.

This clone was observed a single time. J is TRBJ2-3 and V is TRBV28, with D perhaps TRBD1 (6 bases). V was clipped by 6 bases and J by 6 bases, with 19 bases between them. Germline CDR1 reads MDHEN; CDR2 reads SYDVKM. The CDR3 contains 15 residues. CDR3 protein: CASSLGGGGRDTQYF. In DNA, the CDR3 is TGTGCCAGCAGCCTAGGGGGTGGCGGTAGGGATACGCAGTATTTT.

This clone was observed once. The chain has TRBV23-1 and TRBJ2-7; D might be TRBD1 (5 bases). TRBV23-1 is known as an ORF, though its function is uncertain. This CDR3 spans 17 amino acids. V was cut by 10 bases and J by 9 bases, with 34 bases left in between. The CDR3 is CATLGPTGISEATGQYF. The CDR3 DNA follows: TGCGCCACCCTCGGACCAACAGGAATCTCAGAGGCTACGGGGCAGTACTTC.

The V call is TRBV11-2, the J call TRBJ1-3; D gene ambiguous. The CDR3 consists of 15 residues. Per germline, CDR1 SGHAT and CDR2 FQNNGV. V lost 0 bases and J lost 0, with 6 bases in between. The CDR3 protein is CASSLDSLSGNTIYF. CDR3 sequence (DNA): TGTGCCAGCAGCTTAGATAGCCTCTCTGGAAACACCATATATTTT.

V usage is TRBV11-3 and J usage is TRBJ2-1; maybe TRBD1 (6 bases). Germline V gene data show CDR1 as SGHNT and CDR2 as YENEEA. Trimming cost V 5 bases and J 4 bases, with 15 bases left between them. The CDR3 is 15 residues long. CDR3 in amino acids: CASSPSWGPYNEQFF. CDR3 DNA sequence: TGTGCCAGCAGCCCTAGTTGGGGGCCATACAATGAGCAGTTCTTC.

V usage is TRBV5-1 and J usage is TRBJ1-2; D is unresolved. The V gene's germline CDR1 is SGHRS and CDR2 YFSETQ. V lost 2 bases to trimming and J lost 8 bases, with 16 bases between them. This CDR3 is 14 amino acids long. The CDR3 here is CASSFSFGESGYTF. In DNA form, the CDR3 reads TGCGCCAGCAGCTTTTCGTTTGGAGAGAGCGGCTACACCTTC.

V usage is TRBV6-1 and J usage is TRBJ1-2; 8 nucleotides line up with TRBD1. The CDR3 has 15 residues. J was trimmed by 4 bases and V by 3 bases; bases with no gene match: 7. Germline V lookup: CDR1 MNHNS, CDR2 SASEGT. CDR3 in DNA: TGTGCCAGCAGTGACCTACAGGGGGTGTCCTATGGCTACACCTTC. It codes for CASSDLQGVSYGYTF.

This sequence joins TRBV5-6 and TRBJ2-7; the D gene is possibly TRBD2 (7 bases). With 0 bases removed from V and 4 bases from J, the gap between germline ends came to 14 bases. This CDR3 region has 15 residues. The germline CDR1 and CDR2 sequences are SGHDT and YYEEEE. In DNA, the CDR3 is TGTGCCAGCAGCTTGGTAACGGGGGGCTCTTACGAGCAGTACTTC. It translates to CASSLVTGGSYEQYF.

CDR3 bases: TGTGCCAGCGCTAATCCCGGGACACCACTTTACAATGAGCAGTTCTTC. Protein sequence: CASANPGTPLYNEQFF. V is TRBV27 and J is TRBJ2-1, with TRBD1 as a possible D gene (6 bases). The germline CDR1 and CDR2 sequences are MNHEY and SMNVEV (reference sequence). The V and J ends lost 8 bases and 4 bases respectively, with 21 bases between them. The CDR3 totals 16 residues.

The chain links TRBV4-1 to TRBJ2-6; possibly TRBD1 for D (6 bases). Germline CDR1 reads MGHRA; CDR2 reads YSYEKL. CDR3 size: 18 residues. Trimming left V 3 bases short and J 0 bases short, with 15 bases between. The CDR3 reads CASSHNRDTDSGANVLTF. CDR3 DNA sequence: TGCGCCAGCAGCCATAATAGGGACACTGACTCTGGGGCCAACGTCCTGACTTTC.

The chain links TRBV18 to TRBJ2-7; 11 bases line up with TRBD1. The V gene end was trimmed by 6 bases and the J gene end by 5 bases; junction bases not matched to a gene: 3. This CDR3 has 13 residues. Germline V gives CDR1 KGHSH, CDR2 LQKENI. The CDR3 sequence is CASSEDRGHEQYF. CDR3 nucleotides: TGTGCCAGCTCCGAGGACAGGGGGCACGAGCAGTACTTC.